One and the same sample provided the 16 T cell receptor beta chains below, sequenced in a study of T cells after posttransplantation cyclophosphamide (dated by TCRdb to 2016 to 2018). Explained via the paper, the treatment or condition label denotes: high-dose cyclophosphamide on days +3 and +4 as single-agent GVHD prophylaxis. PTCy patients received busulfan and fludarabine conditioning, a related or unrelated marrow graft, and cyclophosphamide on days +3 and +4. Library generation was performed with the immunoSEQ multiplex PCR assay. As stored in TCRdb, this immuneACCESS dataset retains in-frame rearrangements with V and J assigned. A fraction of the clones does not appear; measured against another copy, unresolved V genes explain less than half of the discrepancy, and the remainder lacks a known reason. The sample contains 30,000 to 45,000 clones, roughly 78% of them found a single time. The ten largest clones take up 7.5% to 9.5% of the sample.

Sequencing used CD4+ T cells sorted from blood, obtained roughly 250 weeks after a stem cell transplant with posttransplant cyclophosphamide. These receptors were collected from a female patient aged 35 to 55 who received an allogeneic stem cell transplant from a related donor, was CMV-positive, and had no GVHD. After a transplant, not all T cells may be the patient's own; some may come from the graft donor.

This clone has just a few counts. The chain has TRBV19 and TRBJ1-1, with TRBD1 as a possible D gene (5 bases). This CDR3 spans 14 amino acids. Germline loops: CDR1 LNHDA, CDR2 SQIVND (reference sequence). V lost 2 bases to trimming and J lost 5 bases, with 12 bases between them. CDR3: CASSIWGLDTEAFF. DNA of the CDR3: TGTGCCAGTAGTATATGGGGCTTGGATACTGAAGCTTTCTTT.

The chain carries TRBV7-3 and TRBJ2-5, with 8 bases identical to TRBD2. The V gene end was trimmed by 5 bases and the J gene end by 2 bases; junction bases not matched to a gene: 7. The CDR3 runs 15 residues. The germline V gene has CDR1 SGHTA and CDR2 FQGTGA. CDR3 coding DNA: TGTGCCAGCAGCAAGGCCGGGGGGGGGCAAGAGACCCAGTACTTC. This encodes CASSKAGGGQETQYF. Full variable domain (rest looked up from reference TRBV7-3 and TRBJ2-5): GAGVSQTPSNKVTEKGKYVELRCDPISGHTALYWYRQSLGQGPEFLIYFQGTGAADDSGLPNDRFFAVRPEGSVSTLKIQRTERGDSAVYLCASSKAGGGQETQYFGPGTRLLVL.

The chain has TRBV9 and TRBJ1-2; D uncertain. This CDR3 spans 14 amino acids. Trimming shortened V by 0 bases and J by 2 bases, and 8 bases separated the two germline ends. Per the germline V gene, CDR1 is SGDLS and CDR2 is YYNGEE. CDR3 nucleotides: TGTGCCAGCAGCGTAGCTCTAGGCAACTATGGCTACACCTTC. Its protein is CASSVALGNYGYTF.

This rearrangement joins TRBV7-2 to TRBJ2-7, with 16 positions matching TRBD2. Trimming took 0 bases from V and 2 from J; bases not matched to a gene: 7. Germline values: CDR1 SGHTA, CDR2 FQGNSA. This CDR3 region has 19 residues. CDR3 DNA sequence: TGTGCCAGCAGCTTAGCGGGGACTAGCGGGGGGGCCCAGGCCTACGAGCAGTACTTC. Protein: CASSLAGTSGGAQAYEQYF.

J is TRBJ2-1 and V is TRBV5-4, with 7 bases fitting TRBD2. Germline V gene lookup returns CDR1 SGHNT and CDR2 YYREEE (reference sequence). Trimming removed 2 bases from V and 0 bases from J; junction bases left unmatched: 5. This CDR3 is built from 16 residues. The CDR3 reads CASSFKSGVSYNEQFF. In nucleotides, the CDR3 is TGTGCCAGCAGCTTTAAGAGCGGGGTCTCCTACAATGAGCAGTTCTTC.

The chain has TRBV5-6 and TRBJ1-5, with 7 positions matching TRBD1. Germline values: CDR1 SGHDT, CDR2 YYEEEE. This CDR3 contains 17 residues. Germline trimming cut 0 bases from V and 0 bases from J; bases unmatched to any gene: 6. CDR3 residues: CASSLEGGTFSNQPQHF. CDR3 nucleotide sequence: TGTGCCAGCAGCTTGGAAGGGGGCACCTTTAGCAATCAGCCCCAGCATTTT.

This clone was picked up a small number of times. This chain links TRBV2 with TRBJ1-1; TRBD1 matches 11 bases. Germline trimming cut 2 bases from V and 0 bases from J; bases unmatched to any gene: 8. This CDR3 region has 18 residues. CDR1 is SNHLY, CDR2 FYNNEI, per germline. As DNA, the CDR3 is TGTGCCAGCAGTGAATCCCGGACAGGGGGCGGTATGAACACTGAAGCTTTCTTT. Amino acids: CASSESRTGGGMNTEAFF.

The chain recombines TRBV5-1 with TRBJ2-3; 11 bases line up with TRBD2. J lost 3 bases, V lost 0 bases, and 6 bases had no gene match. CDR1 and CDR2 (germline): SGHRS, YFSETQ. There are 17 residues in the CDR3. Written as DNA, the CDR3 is TGCGCCAGCAGCTTGGTTGGTAGCGGGGGGGCGACAGATACGCAGTATTTT. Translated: CASSLVGSGGATDTQYF.

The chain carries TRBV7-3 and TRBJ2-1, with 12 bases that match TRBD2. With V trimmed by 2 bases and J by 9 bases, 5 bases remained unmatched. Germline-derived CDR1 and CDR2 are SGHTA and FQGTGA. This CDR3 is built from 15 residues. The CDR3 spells CASSLASGGATEQFF. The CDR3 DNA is TGTGCCAGCAGCTTAGCTAGCGGGGGGGCAACTGAGCAGTTCTTC.

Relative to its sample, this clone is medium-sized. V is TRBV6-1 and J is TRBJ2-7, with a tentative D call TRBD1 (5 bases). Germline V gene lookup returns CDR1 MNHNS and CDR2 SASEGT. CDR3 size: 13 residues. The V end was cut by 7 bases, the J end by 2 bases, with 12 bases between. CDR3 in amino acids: CASNERQTYEQYF. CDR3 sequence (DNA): TGTGCCAGCAACGAGCGACAGACCTACGAGCAGTACTTC.

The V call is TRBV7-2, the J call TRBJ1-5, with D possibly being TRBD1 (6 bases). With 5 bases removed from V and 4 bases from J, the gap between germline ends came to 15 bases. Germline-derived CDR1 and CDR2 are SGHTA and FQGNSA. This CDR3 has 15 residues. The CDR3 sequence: CASSPGQTGNQPQHF. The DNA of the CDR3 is TGTGCCAGCAGCCCTGGACAGACGGGGAATCAGCCCCAGCATTTT.

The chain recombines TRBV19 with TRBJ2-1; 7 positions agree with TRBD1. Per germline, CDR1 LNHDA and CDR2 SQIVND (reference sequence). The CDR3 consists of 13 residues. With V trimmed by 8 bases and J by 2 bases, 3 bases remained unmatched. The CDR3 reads CASRTGAYNEQFF. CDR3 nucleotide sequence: TGTGCCAGTCGAACAGGGGCCTACAATGAGCAGTTCTTC.

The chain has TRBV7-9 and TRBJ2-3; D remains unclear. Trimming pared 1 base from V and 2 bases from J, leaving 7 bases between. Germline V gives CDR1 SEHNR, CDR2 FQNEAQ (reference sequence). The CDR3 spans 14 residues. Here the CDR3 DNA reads TGTGCCAGCAGCTTAGGGCAGTCCACAGATACGCAGTATTTT. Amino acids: CASSLGQSTDTQYF.

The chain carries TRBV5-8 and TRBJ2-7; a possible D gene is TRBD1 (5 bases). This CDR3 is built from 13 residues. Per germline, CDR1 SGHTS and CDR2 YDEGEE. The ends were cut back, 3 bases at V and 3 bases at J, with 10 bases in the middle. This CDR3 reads CASSSRQFYEQYF. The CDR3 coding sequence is TGTGCCAGCAGCTCCCGACAGTTCTACGAGCAGTACTTC. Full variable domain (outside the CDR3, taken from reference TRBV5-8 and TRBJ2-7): EAGVTQSPTHLIKTRGQQATLRCSPISGHTSVYWYQQALGLGLQFLLWYDEGEERNRGNFPPRFSGRQFPNYSSELNVNALELEDSALYLCASSSRQFYEQYFGPGTRLTVT.

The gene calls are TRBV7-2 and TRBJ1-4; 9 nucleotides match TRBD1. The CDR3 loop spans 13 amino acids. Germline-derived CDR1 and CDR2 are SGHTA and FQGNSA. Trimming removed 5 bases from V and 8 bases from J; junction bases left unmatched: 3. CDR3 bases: TGTGCCAGCAGCCCCGGACAGGGGGAAAAACTGTTTTTT. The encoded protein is CASSPGQGEKLFF.

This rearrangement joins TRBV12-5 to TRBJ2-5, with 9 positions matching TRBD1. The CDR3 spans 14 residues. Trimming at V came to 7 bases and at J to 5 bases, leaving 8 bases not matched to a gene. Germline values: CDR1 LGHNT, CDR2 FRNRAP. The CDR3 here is CASVGQGQWETQYF. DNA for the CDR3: TGTGCTAGTGTTGGACAGGGGCAATGGGAGACCCAGTACTTC. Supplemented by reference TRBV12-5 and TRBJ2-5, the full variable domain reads DARVTQTPRHKVTEMGQEVTMRCQPILGHNTVFWYRQTMMQGLELLAYFRNRAPLDDSGMPKDRFSAEMPDATLATLKIQPSEPRDSAVYFCASVGQGQWETQYFGPGTRLLVL.